This entry is about one T cell receptor (beta chain). These data belong to a study of early T cells in non-severe SARS-CoV-2 infection. TCRdb reprocessed the 5' RACE reads via MiXCR and lists one record per CDR3 protein. Counted here are roughly 42,000 distinct CDR3 sequences, 12% occurring once; the ten biggest clones make up about a sixth. CDR1 is SGHTA, CDR2 FQGNSA, per germline. The CDR3 sequence is 12 residues long. V was cut by 1 base and J by 15 bases, with 13 bases left in between. This TCR derives from an adult who was a healthcare worker with PCR-confirmed SARS-CoV-2 infection or an uninfected control (not recorded which). Sample: whole blood. J is TRBJ2-1 and V is TRBV7-2; D is undetermined. The CDR3 DNA follows: TGTACCAGCAGCTTAGTTCCCACGGGCCCGTTCTTC. Translated: CTSSLVPTGPFF.